These 2 T cell receptor beta chains originate from one sample sequenced in a study of identical twins (dated by TCRdb to the mid-2010s). The library was produced with 5' RACE. The data were produced on an Illumina HiSeq 2000. The raw public data were reprocessed by TCRdb itself: fastp quality trimming at Q25, MiXCR clonotype calling, in-frame beta chains only. CDR3 protein duplicates are merged, each entry listing the most common genes and DNA. The sample yields about 530,000 distinct CDR3 sequences; about 15% were counted once. Together, the top ten hold roughly 0.44% of the sample. The same data also contributed to another study, on yellow fever vaccine responses in identical twins.

Sample: CD4+ T cells sorted from blood. Receptor source: a woman between 18 and 29 years old in good health.

This clonotype was seen at least ten times. This sequence joins TRBV20-1 and TRBJ2-3; no clear D. V lost 1 base and J 2 bases, leaving 10 bases between the germline ends. Germline V lookup: CDR1 DFQATT, CDR2 SNEGSKA (reference sequence). This CDR3 region has 14 residues. The CDR3 sequence: CSARAADNTDTQYF. The CDR3 nucleotides are TGCAGTGCTAGAGCGGCGGATAACACAGATACGCAGTATTTT.

This clonotype was observed a handful of times. The CDR3 here is CSADAGGYQETQYF. The CDR3, as DNA: TGCAGTGCTGATGCCGGAGGGTACCAAGAGACCCAGTACTTC. V usage is TRBV20-1 and J usage is TRBJ2-5; possible D gene TRBD2, 6 bases. From germline, CDR1 is DFQATT and CDR2 SNEGSKA (reference sequence). The CDR3 consists of 14 residues. Trimming pared 5 bases from V and 0 bases from J, leaving 13 bases between.